This T cell receptor beta chain was captured in a study of cytomegalovirus exposure and HLA in healthy donors. Findings and caveats of the study: Roughly uniform depth of sequencing across donors was assumed in presence/absence analyses. For most subjects, TCR beta sequences were reported to predict HLA-A and HLA-B alleles with accuracy.

Turning to this clone: The antigen is not known.

The CDR3 spans 13 residues. The V segment lost 1 base and the J segment 11 bases; nucleotides outside the gene matches: 6. Germline CDR1 is SGHTA and CDR2 is FQGNSA. A multiplex PCR was run with 60 Vbeta primers and 13 Jbeta primers. Profiled with immunoSEQ multiplex PCR; TCRdb holds only in-frame clones, not every one. Of around 90,000 clones detected, roughly 60% appear once; the ten largest clones hold 2.3%. The sequenced sample consisted of PBMCs. This chain uses TRBV7-2 with TRBJ2-7, with 9 bases that match TRBD2. The clonotype was recovered from a human donor in good health. CDR3 DNA sequence: TGTGCCAGCAGCTTAGGGGGACTAGCCGTGGAGTACTTC. Translation: CASSLGGLAVEYF.